Sequencing of this T cell receptor (beta chain) was carried out in a study of T cell responses to AZD1222 COVID-19 vaccine listed by TCRdb under 2021. Background on the whole study: AZD1222 recipients whose second dose came at about 4 weeks and those whose second dose came at about 12 weeks were combined into one group, since spike-specific TCR depth and breadth did not differ between the two schedules. A total of about 250 trial participants underwent TCR sequencing, of whom 200 to 220 had received two doses of AZD1222 and about 25 had received two doses of the MenACWY control vaccine. Trial participants were enrolled by age into 18-55, 56-69 and 70-plus year subgroups, with roughly 150, 30 and 60 TCR-sequenced participants respectively. Here is what the overall study found, with its caveats: Participants were mostly white British, with more females than males. The authors suggested clonal diversity may have been underestimated. Because no day 14 peak-response samples were available, repertoires were characterized only after the peak T cell response. Nearly half of unique spike-specific TCRs reportedly recognized epitopes outside regions mutated in the B.1.351 and B.1.1.7 variants. The 56-69-year group was small, and its depth increase did not reach significance, likely because of low power. Conclusions about previously exposed vaccinees are limited because only five or six AZD1222 recipients were SARS-CoV-2 seropositive at baseline. The vaccine-associated CD4 TCRs covered the entire spike protein, and the dominant responses fell in regions 160-218 and 743-854. A significant rise in spike-specific TCR breadth and depth was observed after two AZD1222 doses relative to day 0 and relative to MenACWY recipients.

This specimen's time point label, per the study, means: baseline before first vaccination. Vaccinee samples were obtained from the UK trials COV001 and COV002, which included a single-blind randomized controlled phase 2/3 trial of AZD1222 (ChAdOx1 nCoV-19) in healthy adults. For TCRbeta chain sequencing, PBMC samples from trial participants were taken at day 0 and at day 28 after the second dose. V loses 3 bases of germline sequence and J loses 5 bases, and the interval between the two ends is 13 bases. Sequences MNHEY (CDR1) and SVGAGI (CDR2) are obtained from the germline V gene. The CDR3 spans 14 residues, from the cysteine through the phenylalanine. Only the CDR3 DNA stays, 42 bases, in frame from base 1. With respect to this clone: Its target antigen remains unknown. Base qualities are missing; no much larger clone stands one base away.

The CDR3 regions of human TCRbeta chains were analyzed by immunosequencing. Per the authors' processing: Repertoire TCRs were matched against a reference library of SARS-CoV-2-specific TCRs generated with the MIRA antigen-specificity platform. Breadth was defined as the fraction of unique TCRs that were SARS-CoV-2-associated. Depth was defined as the fraction of total T cells that were SARS-CoV-2-associated. Using the MIRA data, every spike-specific TCR was mapped to the spike region that the TCR reacted to and assigned to either a CD4 or a CD8 class. Log10-transformed breadth and depth values were compared by one-way ANOVA with Sidak's multiple comparisons tests. In its TCRdb copy, this immuneACCESS table keeps in-frame sequences only and misses some clones. Where compared with another copy, unresolved V genes explain less than half of these, and the others have no known cause. The V and J calls and clone size are taken from that table; D and trimming were inferred from the DNA. The sample has roughly 120,000 clones on record, around 87% of them singletons. The top ten hold roughly 1.1% of the sample.

Here the sequenced sample was peripheral blood, taken on day 0 of AZD1222 vaccination. The rearranged chain carries TRBV6-5 and TRBJ2-5; the D gene is unclear. This TCR was sampled from an adult in good health. The encoded CDR3 is CASSYTPSGETQYF. Read as DNA, the sequence is TGTGCCAGCAGTTATACCCCGTCCGGGGAGACCCAGTACTTC.